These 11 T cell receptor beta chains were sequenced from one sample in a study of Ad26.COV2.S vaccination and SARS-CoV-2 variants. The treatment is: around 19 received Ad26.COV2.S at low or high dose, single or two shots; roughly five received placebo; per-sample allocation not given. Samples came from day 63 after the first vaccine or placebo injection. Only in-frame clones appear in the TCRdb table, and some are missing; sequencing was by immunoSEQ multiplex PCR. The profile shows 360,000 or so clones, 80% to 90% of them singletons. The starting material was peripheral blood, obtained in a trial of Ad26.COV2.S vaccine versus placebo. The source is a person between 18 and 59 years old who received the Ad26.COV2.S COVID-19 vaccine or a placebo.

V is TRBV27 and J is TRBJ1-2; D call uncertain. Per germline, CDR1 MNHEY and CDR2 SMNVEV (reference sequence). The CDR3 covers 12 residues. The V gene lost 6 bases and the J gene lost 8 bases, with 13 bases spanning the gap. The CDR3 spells CASSSPAGGYTF. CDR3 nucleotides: TGTGCCAGCAGCTCTCCAGCGGGAGGCTACACCTTC.

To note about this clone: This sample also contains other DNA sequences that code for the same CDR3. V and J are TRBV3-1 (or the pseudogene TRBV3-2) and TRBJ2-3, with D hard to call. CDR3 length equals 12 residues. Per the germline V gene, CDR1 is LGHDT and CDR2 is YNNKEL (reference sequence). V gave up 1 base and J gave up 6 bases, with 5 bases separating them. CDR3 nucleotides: TGTGCCAGCAGCCAAGGACTGGATACGCAGTATTTT. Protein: CASSQGLDTQYF.

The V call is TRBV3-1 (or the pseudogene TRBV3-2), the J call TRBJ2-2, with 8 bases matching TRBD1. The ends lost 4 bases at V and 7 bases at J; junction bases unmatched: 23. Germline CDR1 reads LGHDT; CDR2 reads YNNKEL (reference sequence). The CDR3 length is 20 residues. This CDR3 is CASSPRYPAIGQGPGGELFF. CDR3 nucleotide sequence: TGTGCCAGCAGCCCAAGATATCCCGCAATCGGACAGGGTCCTGGCGGGGAGCTGTTTTTT.

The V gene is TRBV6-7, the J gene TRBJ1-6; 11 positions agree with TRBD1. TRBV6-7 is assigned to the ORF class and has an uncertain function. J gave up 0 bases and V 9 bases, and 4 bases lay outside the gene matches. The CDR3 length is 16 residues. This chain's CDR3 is CASRDRGISYNSPLHF. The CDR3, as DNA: TGTGCCAGTCGGGACAGGGGGATCTCCTATAATTCACCCCTCCACTTT.

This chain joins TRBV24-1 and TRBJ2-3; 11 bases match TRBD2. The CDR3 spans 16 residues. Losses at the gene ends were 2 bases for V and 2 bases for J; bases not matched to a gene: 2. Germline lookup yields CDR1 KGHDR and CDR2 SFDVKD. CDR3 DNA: TGTGCCACCAGTGATTCGACTAGCGGGACCACAGATACGCAGTATTTT. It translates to CATSDSTSGTTDTQYF.

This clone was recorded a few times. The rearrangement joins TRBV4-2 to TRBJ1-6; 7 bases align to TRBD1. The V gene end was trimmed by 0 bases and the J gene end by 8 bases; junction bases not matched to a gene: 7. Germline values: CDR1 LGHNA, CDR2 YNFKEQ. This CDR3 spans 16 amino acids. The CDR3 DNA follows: TGTGCCAGCAGCCAAGATCAGGGGGACAGATATTCACCCCTCCACTTT. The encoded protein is CASSQDQGDRYSPLHF.

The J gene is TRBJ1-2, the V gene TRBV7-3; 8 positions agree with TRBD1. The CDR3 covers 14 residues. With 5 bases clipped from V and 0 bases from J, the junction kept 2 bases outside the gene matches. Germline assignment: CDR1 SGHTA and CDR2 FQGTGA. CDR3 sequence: CASSPTGANYGYTF. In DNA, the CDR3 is TGTGCCAGCAGCCCGACAGGGGCTAACTATGGCTACACCTTC.

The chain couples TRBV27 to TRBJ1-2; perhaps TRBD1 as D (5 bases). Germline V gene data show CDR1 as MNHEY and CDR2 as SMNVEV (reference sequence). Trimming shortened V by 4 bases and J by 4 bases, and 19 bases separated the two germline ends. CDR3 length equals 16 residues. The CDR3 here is CASSSIWGRDSYGYTF. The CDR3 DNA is TGTGCCAGCAGTTCTATTTGGGGCAGGGATAGCTATGGCTACACCTTC.

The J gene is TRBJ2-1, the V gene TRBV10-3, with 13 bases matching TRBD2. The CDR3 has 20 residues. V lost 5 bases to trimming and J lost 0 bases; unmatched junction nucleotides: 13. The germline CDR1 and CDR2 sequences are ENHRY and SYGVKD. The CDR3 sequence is CAISQVGLAGVTSSYNEQFF. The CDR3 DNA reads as TGTGCCATCAGTCAAGTAGGACTAGCGGGGGTTACAAGCTCCTACAATGAGCAGTTCTTC.

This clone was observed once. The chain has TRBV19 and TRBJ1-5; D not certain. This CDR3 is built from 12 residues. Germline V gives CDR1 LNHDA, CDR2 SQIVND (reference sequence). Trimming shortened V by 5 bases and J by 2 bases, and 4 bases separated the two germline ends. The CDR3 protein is CASSLGNQPQHF. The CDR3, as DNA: TGTGCCAGTAGTTTGGGCAATCAGCCCCAGCATTTT.

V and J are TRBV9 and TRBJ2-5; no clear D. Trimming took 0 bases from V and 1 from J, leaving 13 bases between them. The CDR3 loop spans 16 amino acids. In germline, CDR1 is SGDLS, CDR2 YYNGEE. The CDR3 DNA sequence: TGTGCCAGCAGCGTAGTGGCGGTCGGAAGCCAAGAGACCCAGTACTTC. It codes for CASSVVAVGSQETQYF. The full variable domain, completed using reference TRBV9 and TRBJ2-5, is DSGVTQTPKHLITATGQRVTLRCSPRSGDLSVYWYQQSLDQGLQFLIQYYNGEERAKGNILERFSAQQFPDLHSELNLSSLELGDSALYFCASSVVAVGSQETQYFGPGTRLLVL.